The 9 T cell receptor beta chains given below trace back to one sample, sequenced in a study of patients and donors after allogeneic stem cell transplantation. TCRdb recomputed calls from the RT-PCR reads with MiXCR, one row per CDR3 protein. The table shows roughly 190,000 distinct CDR3 sequences, with roughly two fifths occurring only once. The specimen sequenced was blood, either unsorted or a sorted T cell fraction (not recorded which). The origin of the receptors is a human donor who was either an allogeneic HSCT recipient or a stem cell or donor lymphocyte infusion donor (not recorded which). It is not recorded whose cells these are; they may come from a transplant donor.

The V gene is TRBV18, the J gene TRBJ2-1; 7 nucleotides line up with TRBD1. The CDR3 extends over 19 amino acids. Germline V gene lookup returns CDR1 KGHSH and CDR2 LQKENI. Trimming cost V 3 bases and J 0 bases; bases outside gene matches: 14. In DNA form, the CDR3 reads TGTGCCAGCTCACCCCCTATAGGGACAGAGACCAGCTCCTACAATGAGCAGTTCTTC. This codes for CASSPPIGTETSSYNEQFF. Combining the CDR3 with reference TRBV18 and TRBJ2-1 gives the whole variable domain NAGVMQNPRHLVRRRGQEARLRCSPMKGHSHVYWYRQLPEEGLKFMVYLQKENIIDESGMPKERFSAEFPKEGPSILRIQQVVRGDSAAYFCASSPPIGTETSSYNEQFFGPGTRLTVL.

The J gene is TRBJ1-6, the V gene TRBV6-5; 7 bases are shared with TRBD1. This CDR3 has 16 amino acids. With V trimmed by 7 bases and J by 9 bases, 15 bases remained unmatched. The V gene's germline CDR1 is MNHEY and CDR2 SVGAGI. CDR3 DNA sequence: TGTGCCAGCACCCAGGGGGGGCCCTCCATCGGTTCACCCCTCCACTTT. Amino acid sequence: CASTQGGPSIGSPLHF.

This clonotype occurred a few times. The chain is built from TRBV25-1 and TRBJ2-1, with D possibly TRBD1 on 5 matching bases. V was clipped by 5 bases and J by 4 bases, with 15 bases between them. This CDR3 contains 15 residues. Germline V gene lookup returns CDR1 MGHDK and CDR2 SYGVNS. CDR3: CASSPSRVLYNEQFF. The CDR3 nucleotides read TGTGCCAGCAGTCCGTCCAGGGTACTTTACAATGAGCAGTTCTTC.

The chain uses TRBV6-2 or TRBV6-3 and TRBJ2-1; 8 nucleotides line up with TRBD2. This CDR3 region has 17 residues. The germline V gene encodes CDR1 MNHEY and CDR2 SVGEGT. V lost 10 bases and J lost 6; bases outside the gene matches: 20. This chain's CDR3 is CATDNPRAGVKVNEQFF. The DNA of the CDR3 is TGTGCCACTGATAACCCCAGAGCGGGAGTCAAGGTCAATGAGCAGTTCTTC.

This rearrangement joins TRBV6-5 to TRBJ1-1; 7 nucleotides align to TRBD1. Germline V gene lookup returns CDR1 MNHEY and CDR2 SVGAGI. CDR3 length: 11 residues. V was clipped by 7 bases and J by 5 bases; unmatched bases: 1. CDR3 DNA: TGTGCCAGCATGACAGGGACTGAAGCTTTCTTT. This encodes CASMTGTEAFF.

The V call is TRBV28, the J call TRBJ2-5; 7 bases are shared with TRBD1. The CDR3 runs to 15 residues. Per the germline V gene, CDR1 is MDHEN and CDR2 is SYDVKM. Trimming cost V 8 bases and J 1 base; bases outside gene matches: 10. CDR3 sequence: CASWHPGQLQETQYF. The CDR3 DNA follows: TGTGCCAGCTGGCACCCGGGACAGCTCCAAGAGACCCAGTACTTC.

The chain combines TRBV7-3 with TRBJ1-1; D gene ambiguous. Germline V CDR1 and CDR2: SGHTA, FQGTGA. The CDR3 runs 13 residues. V was cut by 5 bases and J by 3 bases, with 10 bases left in between. This chain's CDR3 is CASSQIDHTEAFF. DNA of the CDR3: TGTGCCAGCAGCCAAATCGACCACACTGAAGCTTTCTTT. The full variable domain, completed using reference TRBV7-3 and TRBJ1-1, is GAGVSQTPSNKVTEKGKYVELRCDPISGHTALYWYRQSLGQGPEFLIYFQGTGAADDSGLPNDRFFAVRPEGSVSTLKIQRTERGDSAVYLCASSQIDHTEAFFGQGTRLTVV.

The chain combines TRBV4-3 with TRBJ2-2, with D unresolved. The CDR3 is 15 residues long. Per the germline V gene, CDR1 is LGHNA and CDR2 is YSLEER. Trimming removed 1 base from V and 1 base from J, with 7 bases in between. The CDR3 sequence: CASSQGRRNTGELFF. CDR3 coding DNA: TGCGCCAGCAGCCAAGGACGTAGGAACACCGGGGAGCTGTTTTTT.

This rearrangement joins TRBV6-1 to TRBJ1-6; TRBD1 agrees at 7 bases. This CDR3 is built from 14 residues. Germline V gene data show CDR1 as MNHNS and CDR2 as SASEGT. With 10 bases clipped from V and 2 bases from J, the junction kept 5 bases outside the gene matches. CDR3 protein: CATSGTAYNSPLHF. The CDR3 DNA reads TGTGCCACCTCAGGGACAGCCTATAATTCACCCCTCCACTTT.